The 22 T cell receptor beta chains in this list originate from one sample, sequenced in a study of blood T cell repertoires in COVID-19. Data came from immunoSEQ multiplex PCR; TCRdb stores just in-frame clones and leaves some out. The sample shows a few hundred thousand clones, 89% of them seen only once. The sample comprised peripheral blood. These receptors were taken from a woman aged 60-70 years with COVID-19, enrolled during active disease.

This rearrangement joins TRBV7-9 to TRBJ1-1; 8 bases map to TRBD1. The ends lost 5 bases at V and 0 bases at J; junction bases unmatched: 5. The CDR3 is 15 amino acids. Germline assignment: CDR1 SEHNR and CDR2 FQNEAQ (reference sequence). CDR3 loop: CASSPPDRVNTEAFF. CDR3 nucleotides: TGTGCCAGCAGCCCCCCGGACAGGGTGAACACTGAAGCTTTCTTT.

The gene calls are TRBV24-1 and TRBJ1-2; 12 bases agree with TRBD1. CDR3 length: 16 residues. Germline-derived CDR1 and CDR2 are KGHDR and SFDVKD. Trimming cost V 3 bases and J 3 bases; bases outside gene matches: 4. The CDR3 protein is CATSDPRDRGHYGYTF. The CDR3, as DNA: TGTGCCACCAGTGATCCGCGGGACAGGGGGCACTATGGCTACACCTTC.

This chain links TRBV7-8 with TRBJ1-2; TRBD1 is a possible D gene (5 bases). CDR1 and CDR2 from the germline V gene are SGHVS and FQNEAQ. There are 12 residues in the CDR3. V lost 4 bases to trimming and J lost 2 bases, with 5 bases between them. CDR3 sequence reads: CASSSGNYGYTF. As DNA, the CDR3 is TGTGCCAGCAGCTCAGGGAACTATGGCTACACCTTC.

The chain combines TRBV5-1 with TRBJ2-1, with TRBD1 matching over 10 bases. From germline, CDR1 is SGHRS and CDR2 YFSETQ. The J segment lost 8 bases and the V segment lost 0 bases, leaving 5 bases of the junction unmatched. The CDR3 covers 15 residues. The CDR3 spells CASSLEGTGVHEQFF. Written as DNA, the CDR3 is TGCGCCAGCAGCTTGGAAGGGACAGGGGTCCATGAGCAGTTCTTC.

The table lists this clone with a count of one. V gene TRBV28 combines with J gene TRBJ1-2, with 8 bases lining up with TRBD1. Germline assignment: CDR1 MDHEN and CDR2 SYDVKM. V was clipped by 5 bases and J by 7 bases; unmatched bases: 12. There are 15 residues in the CDR3. The CDR3 reads CASSPTPGGVGGYTF. CDR3 DNA: TGTGCCAGCAGTCCGACCCCAGGGGGCGTTGGTGGCTACACCTTC.

The rearrangement joins TRBV11-2 to TRBJ2-7; 8 bases align to TRBD2. There are 14 residues in the CDR3. V dropped 2 bases and J dropped 2; count of bases not matched to a gene: 2. From germline, CDR1 is SGHAT and CDR2 FQNNGV. The DNA of the CDR3 is TGTGCCAGCAGCTTAACCGGGGGGGCCTACGAGCAGTACTTC. It is translated as CASSLTGGAYEQYF.

This sequence joins TRBV6-5 and TRBJ1-1; 8 positions match TRBD1. The CDR3 extends over 15 amino acids. Germline V lookup: CDR1 MNHEY, CDR2 SVGAGI. V dropped 10 bases and J dropped 1; count of bases not matched to a gene: 11. CDR3 bases: TGTGCCATCATTTCAGGTGGGACAGGGAACACTGAAGCTTTCTTT. Its protein product is CAIISGGTGNTEAFF.

This sequence joins TRBV19 and TRBJ1-1, with TRBD1 as a possible D gene (5 bases). CDR3 length equals 15 residues. Trimming shortened V by 4 bases and J by 0 bases, and 12 bases separated the two germline ends. The germline CDR1 and CDR2 sequences are LNHDA and SQIVND (reference sequence). CDR3 amino acids: CASSKGRDLNTEAFF. DNA of the CDR3: TGTGCCAGTAGTAAGGGAAGGGACTTGAACACTGAAGCTTTCTTT.

This clone was detected once. The chain carries TRBV28 and TRBJ1-2, with 10 bases lining up with TRBD1. CDR3 size: 15 residues. Germline V gene lookup returns CDR1 MDHEN and CDR2 SYDVKM. The ends lost 10 bases at V and 2 bases at J; junction bases unmatched: 10. The CDR3 DNA follows: TGTGCCATCAACACCGGGACAGGGGTGAACTATGGCTACACCTTC. It encodes CAINTGTGVNYGYTF.

The rearrangement uses TRBV6-5 and TRBJ1-5; D is unclear. Per germline, CDR1 MNHEY and CDR2 SVGAGI. The CDR3 runs to 12 residues. V gave up 6 bases and J gave up 8 bases, with 11 bases separating them. CDR3 bases: TGTGCCAGCAGCCCGGAGGAGGAGCCCCAGCATTTT. Its translation is CASSPEEEPQHF.

CDR3 loop: CASSRKTGVPYEQYF. The CDR3 bases are TGTGCCAGCAGCCGGAAGACAGGGGTCCCCTACGAGCAGTACTTC. The chain recombines TRBV13 with TRBJ2-7; TRBD1 agrees at 8 bases. CDR1 and CDR2 (germline): PRHDT, FYEKMQ (reference sequence). V was clipped by 5 bases and J by 2 bases; unmatched bases: 8. This CDR3 has 15 residues.

This chain uses TRBV28 with TRBJ2-7; maybe TRBD2 (6 bases). This CDR3 is 14 amino acids long. Trimming took off 5 bases at V and 6 bases at J, with 17 bases between the two ends. Germline V gives CDR1 MDHEN, CDR2 SYDVKM. DNA for the CDR3: TGTGCCAGCAGTCCCCCGGGAGCCCTCCGCGAGCAGTACTTC. Its translation is CASSPPGALREQYF.

The chain links TRBV2 to TRBJ1-6, with D possibly matching TRBD1 (5 bases). The germline V gene encodes CDR1 SNHLY and CDR2 FYNNEI. V lost 0 bases and J 7 bases, leaving 13 bases between the germline ends. The CDR3 length is 16 residues. The CDR3 DNA reads TGTGCCAGCAGTGAAGCAGGGGCCCATGGGAATTCACCCCTCCACTTT. Translating it yields CASSEAGAHGNSPLHF.

V usage is TRBV19 and J usage is TRBJ2-3; TRBD2 might be the D (6 bases). CDR3 length equals 15 residues. Germline V lookup: CDR1 LNHDA, CDR2 SQIVND (reference sequence). The V gene lost 1 base and the J gene lost 2 bases, with 10 bases spanning the gap. The CDR3 DNA sequence: TGTGCCAGTAGTATAGCACTAGCCTTCACAGATACGCAGTATTTT. This gives the protein CASSIALAFTDTQYF.

This chain links TRBV7-6 with TRBJ2-7; D gene unclear. Trimming shortened V by 5 bases and J by 2 bases, and 10 bases separated the two germline ends. The CDR3 is 13 residues long. From germline, CDR1 is SGHVS and CDR2 FNYEAQ. The CDR3 here is CASSPGWPYEQYF. The CDR3 DNA reads TGTGCCAGCAGCCCCGGGTGGCCCTACGAGCAGTACTTC.

The rearrangement joins TRBV30 to TRBJ1-1, with D possibly TRBD1 on 6 matching bases. The CDR3 has 17 amino acids. Trimming took 6 bases from V and 1 from J, leaving 24 bases between them. Germline lookup yields CDR1 GTSNPN and CDR2 SVGIG (reference sequence). This CDR3 is CACLGVGGRKENTEAFF. For the CDR3, the DNA is TGTGCCTGCCTGGGGGTGGGGGGGCGCAAAGAGAACACTGAAGCTTTCTTT.

The CDR3 region is CASSLAFQGASDGYTF. The DNA for the CDR3 is TGCGCCAGCAGCTTGGCCTTTCAGGGGGCGTCTGATGGCTACACCTTC. The V call is TRBV5-1, the J call TRBJ1-2, with 8 bases identical to TRBD1. Losses at the gene ends were 0 bases for V and 6 bases for J; bases not matched to a gene: 10. Germline V gives CDR1 SGHRS, CDR2 YFSETQ. There are 16 residues in the CDR3. The full variable domain, rest sourced from reference TRBV5-1 and TRBJ1-2, is KAGVTQTPRYLIKTRGQQVTLSCSPISGHRSVSWYQQTPGQGLQFLFEYFSETQRNKGNFPGRFSGRQFSNSRSEMNVSTLELGDSALYLCASSLAFQGASDGYTFGSGTRLTVV.

This chain uses TRBV6-5 with TRBJ1-1; 10 bases line up with TRBD1. CDR1 and CDR2 (germline): MNHEY, SVGAGI. V was clipped by 2 bases and J by 4 bases; unmatched bases: 4. This CDR3 spans 15 amino acids. DNA of the CDR3: TGTGCCAGCAGTTACCAACGGACAGGGGGCACTGAAGCTTTCTTT. Translating gives CASSYQRTGGTEAFF.

Points on this clone: The same CDR3 also results from other DNA sequences found in this sample. The V and J genes are TRBV11-2 and TRBJ2-2, with a weak D call TRBD2 (5 bases). Germline lookup yields CDR1 SGHAT and CDR2 FQNNGV. With 7 bases removed from V and 4 bases from J, the gap between germline ends came to 16 bases. This CDR3 comprises 15 residues. The CDR3 loop reads CASIAARDLTGELFF. The CDR3 DNA follows: TGTGCCAGCATCGCCGCTCGGGATCTCACCGGGGAGCTGTTTTTT.

The chain combines TRBV5-4 with TRBJ2-2, with TRBD2 identical over 7 bases. V dropped 3 bases and J dropped 1; count of bases not matched to a gene: 3. CDR1 and CDR2 (germline): SGHNT, YYREEE (reference sequence). The CDR3 contains 15 residues. CDR3 bases: TGTGCCAGCAGCTGGGCGGGGGTGAACACCGGGGAGCTGTTTTTT. Encoded protein: CASSWAGVNTGELFF.

This clone was recorded only once. The chain couples TRBV5-1 to TRBJ1-1, with a weak D call TRBD1 (6 bases). The ends were cut back, 1 base at V and 6 bases at J, with 10 bases in the middle. The CDR3 length is 13 residues. Germline values: CDR1 SGHRS, CDR2 YFSETQ. The CDR3: CASSLWGHPEAFF. CDR3 bases: TGCGCCAGCAGCTTGTGGGGACACCCTGAAGCTTTCTTT.

This chain links TRBV7-8 with TRBJ1-1, with 10 bases matching TRBD1. CDR1 and CDR2 from the germline V gene are SGHVS and FQNEAQ. The trim removed 5 bases at V and 5 bases at J, leaving 8 bases unmatched. CDR3 length equals 15 residues. Here the CDR3 DNA reads TGTGCCAGCAGCACCGAGACAGGGGGCGGGACTGAAGCTTTCTTT. This codes for CASSTETGGGTEAFF.